This TCR beta chain was documented in a study of shared clonotypes between healthy human individuals. Genomic DNA belonging to each subset was distributed in equal measure over several immunoSEQ plates. Sequencing was performed with immunoSEQ multiplex PCR; in TCRdb, only in-frame clones are kept and a portion is missing. This sample has hundreds of thousands of clones; 95% to 96% occur once, and the top ten carry roughly 0.1%. The naive CD8 subset, CD45RO-negative cells positively selected for CCR7, excluded terminally differentiated effector memory CD45RA+ cells. Germline values: CDR1 SGDLS, CDR2 YYNGEE. The CDR3 has 17 residues. Trimming cost V 3 bases and J 4 bases; bases outside gene matches: 9.

This receptor was taken from a woman aged 25-40 years in good health. The rearrangement uses TRBV9 and TRBJ2-1; 11 bases are a match to TRBD2. Input material: naive CD8+ T cells sorted from blood. Here the CDR3 DNA reads TGTGCCAGCAGCGAGGAGACTAGCGGGATTCGGTACAATGAGCAGTTCTTC. Amino acid sequence: CASSEETSGIRYNEQFF. Looking up the rest from reference TRBV9 and TRBJ2-1 gives the full variable domain: DSGVTQTPKHLITATGQRVTLRCSPRSGDLSVYWYQQSLDQGLQFLIQYYNGEERAKGNILERFSAQQFPDLHSELNLSSLELGDSALYFCASSEETSGIRYNEQFFGPGTRLTVL.